This T cell receptor beta chain was documented in a study of OX40 agonist ivuxolimab in advanced cancers. Overall study context: Each patient was given ivuxolimab into a vein every 2 weeks, at 0.01 to 10 mg/kg.

Worth noting for this clone: Its antigen is unidentified.

Sequencing used immunoSEQ multiplex PCR; TCRdb keeps in-frame clones, though not all of them. This sample has about 150,000 clones, with roughly 94% found just once. Study results and limitations: Undetermined was the antigen specificity of the expanded peripheral T cells. Nonresponders included some who also had low normalized T-cell clonal expansion.

This CDR3 has 19 amino acids. Trimming took 4 bases from V and 6 from J; bases not matched to a gene: 16. The V gene's germline CDR1 is SGHRS and CDR2 YFSETQ. This clonotype originated in an adult with an advanced solid tumor such as melanoma, head and neck, liver or kidney cancer. This specimen consisted of CD4+ or CD8+ T cells sorted from blood, obtained in a trial of the OX40 agonist ivuxolimab. This chain uses TRBV5-1 with TRBJ2-3, with 14 bases aligning to TRBD2. Here the CDR3 reads CASSHGTSGGNRGSDTQYF. The CDR3 DNA is TGCGCCAGCAGCCACGGGACTAGCGGGGGCAACCGAGGTTCGGATACGCAGTATTTT. Variable domain in full (rest from reference TRBV5-1 and TRBJ2-3): KAGVTQTPRYLIKTRGQQVTLSCSPISGHRSVSWYQQTPGQGLQFLFEYFSETQRNKGNFPGRFSGRQFSNSRSEMNVSTLELGDSALYLCASSHGTSGGNRGSDTQYFGPGTRLTVL.